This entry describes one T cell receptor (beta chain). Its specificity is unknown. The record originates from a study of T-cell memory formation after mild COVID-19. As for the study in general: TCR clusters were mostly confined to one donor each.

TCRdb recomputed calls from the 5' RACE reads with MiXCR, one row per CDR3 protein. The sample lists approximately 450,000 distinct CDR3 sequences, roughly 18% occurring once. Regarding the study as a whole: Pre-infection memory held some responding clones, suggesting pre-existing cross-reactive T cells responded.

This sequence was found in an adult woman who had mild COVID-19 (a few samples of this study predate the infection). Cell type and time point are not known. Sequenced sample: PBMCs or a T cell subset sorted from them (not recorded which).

Here the CDR3 reads CSARAGYLVGYTF. CDR3 in DNA: TGCAGTGCTAGGGCTGGGTATCTGGTTGGCTACACCTTC. The chain employs TRBV20-1 and TRBJ1-2; the D is unclear. The germline V gene encodes CDR1 DFQATT and CDR2 SNEGSKA (reference sequence). V lost 3 bases to trimming and J lost 7 bases, with 15 bases between them. The CDR3 is made up of 13 amino acids.